Below, 2 T cell receptor beta chains from the same sample are listed, as sequenced in a study of TIL therapy for anti-PD-1-resistant metastatic lung cancer. Sequencing used immunoSEQ v3. Sequencing was performed with immunoSEQ multiplex PCR; in TCRdb, only in-frame clones are kept and a portion is missing. The sample has 45,000 to 60,000 clones; about three quarters are singletons. Regarding time point: pre-treatment sample, taken before nivolumab and TIL therapy. Pleural nodules or supraclavicular lymph nodes made up most of the excised metastases sampled. Sequencing was performed on tumor tissue, taken at baseline. The receptors here all came from a person aged 30 to 80 with non-small cell lung cancer.

This clone was detected only a few times. The chain has TRBV27 and TRBJ2-7, with D tentatively TRBD1 (7 bases). CDR1 is MNHEY, CDR2 SMNVEV, per germline (reference sequence). The ends were cut back, 6 bases at V and 2 bases at J, with 17 bases in the middle. CDR3 size: 15 residues. This CDR3 reads CASSTRDSPPYEQYF. DNA for the CDR3: TGTGCCAGCAGCACGCGGGACAGCCCTCCCTACGAGCAGTACTTC.

The chain joins TRBV7-2 to TRBJ2-3, with D uncertain. Per germline, CDR1 SGHTA and CDR2 FQGNSA. The V and J ends lost 2 bases and 0 bases respectively, with 9 bases between them. The CDR3 covers 15 residues. In nucleotides, the CDR3 is TGTGCCAGCAGCTTACGAGGACGGAGCACAGATACGCAGTATTTT. It codes for CASSLRGRSTDTQYF.